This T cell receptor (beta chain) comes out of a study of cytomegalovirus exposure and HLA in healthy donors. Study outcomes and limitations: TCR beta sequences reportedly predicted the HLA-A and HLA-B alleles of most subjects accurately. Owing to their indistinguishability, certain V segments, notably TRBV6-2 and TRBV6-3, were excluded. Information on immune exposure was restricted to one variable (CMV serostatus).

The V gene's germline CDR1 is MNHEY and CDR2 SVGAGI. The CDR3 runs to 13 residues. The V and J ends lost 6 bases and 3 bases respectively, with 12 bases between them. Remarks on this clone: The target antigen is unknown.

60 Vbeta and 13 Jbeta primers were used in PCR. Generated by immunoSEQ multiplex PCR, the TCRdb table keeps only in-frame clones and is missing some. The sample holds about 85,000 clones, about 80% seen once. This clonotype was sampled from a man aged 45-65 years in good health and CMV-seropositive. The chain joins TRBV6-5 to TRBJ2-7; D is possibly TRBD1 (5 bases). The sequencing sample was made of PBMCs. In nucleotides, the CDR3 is TGTGCCAGCAGCCGCACAAGGGGCTACGAGCAGTACTTC. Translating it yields CASSRTRGYEQYF.